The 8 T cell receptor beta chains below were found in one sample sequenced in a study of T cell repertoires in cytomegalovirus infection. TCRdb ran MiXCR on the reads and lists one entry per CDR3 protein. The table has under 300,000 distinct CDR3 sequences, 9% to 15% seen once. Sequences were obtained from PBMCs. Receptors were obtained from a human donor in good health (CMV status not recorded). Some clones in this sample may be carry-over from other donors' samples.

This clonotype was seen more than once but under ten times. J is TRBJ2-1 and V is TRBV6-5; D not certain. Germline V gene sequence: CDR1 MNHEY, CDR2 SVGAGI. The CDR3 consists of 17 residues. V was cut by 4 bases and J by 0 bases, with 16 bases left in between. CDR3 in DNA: TGTGCCAGCAGTTCCACCCCGGGTAGGAGCTCCTACAATGAGCAGTTCTTC. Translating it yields CASSSTPGRSSYNEQFF.

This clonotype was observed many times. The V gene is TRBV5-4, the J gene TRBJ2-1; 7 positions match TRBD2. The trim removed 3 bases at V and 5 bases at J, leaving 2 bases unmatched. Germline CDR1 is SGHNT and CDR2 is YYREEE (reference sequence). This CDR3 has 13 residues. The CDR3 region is CASSWGGNNEQFF. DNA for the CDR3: TGTGCCAGCAGCTGGGGGGGAAACAATGAGCAGTTCTTC.

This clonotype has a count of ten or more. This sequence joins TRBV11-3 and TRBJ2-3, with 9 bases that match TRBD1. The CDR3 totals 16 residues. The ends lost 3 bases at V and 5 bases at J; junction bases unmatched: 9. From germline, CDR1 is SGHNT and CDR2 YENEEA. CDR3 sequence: CASSFEGRQGGDTQYF. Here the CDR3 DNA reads TGTGCCAGCAGCTTTGAGGGGAGACAGGGGGGAGATACGCAGTATTTT. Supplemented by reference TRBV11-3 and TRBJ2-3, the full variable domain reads EAGVVQSPRYKIIEKKQPVAFWCNPISGHNTLYWYLQNLGQGPELLIRYENEEAVDDSQLPKDRFSAERLKGVDSTLKIQPAELGDSAVYLCASSFEGRQGGDTQYFGPGTRLTVL.

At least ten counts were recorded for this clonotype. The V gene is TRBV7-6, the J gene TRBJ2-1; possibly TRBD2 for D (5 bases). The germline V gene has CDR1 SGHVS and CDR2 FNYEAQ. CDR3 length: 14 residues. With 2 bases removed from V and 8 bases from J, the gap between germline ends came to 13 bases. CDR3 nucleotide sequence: TGTGCCAGCAGCTTACGAGGAGGTGGGGATGAGCAGTTCTTC. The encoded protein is CASSLRGGGDEQFF.

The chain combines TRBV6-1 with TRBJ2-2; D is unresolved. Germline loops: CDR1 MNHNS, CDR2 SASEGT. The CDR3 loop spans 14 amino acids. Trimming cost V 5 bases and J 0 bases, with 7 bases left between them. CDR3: CASSYSPNTGELFF. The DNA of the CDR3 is TGTGCCAGCAGTTACAGCCCGAACACCGGGGAGCTGTTTTTT.

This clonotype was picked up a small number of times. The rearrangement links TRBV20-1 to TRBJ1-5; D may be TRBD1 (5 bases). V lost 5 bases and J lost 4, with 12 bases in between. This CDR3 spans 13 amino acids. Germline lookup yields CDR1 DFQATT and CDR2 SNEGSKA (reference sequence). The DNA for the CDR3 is TGCAGTGCTGCGGGGACCGCTAATCAGCCCCAGCATTTT. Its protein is CSAAGTANQPQHF.

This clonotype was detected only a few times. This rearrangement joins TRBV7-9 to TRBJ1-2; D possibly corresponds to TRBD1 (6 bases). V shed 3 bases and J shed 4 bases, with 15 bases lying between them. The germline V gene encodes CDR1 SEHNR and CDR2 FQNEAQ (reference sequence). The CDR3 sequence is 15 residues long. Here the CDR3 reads CASSLDGRGVYGYTF. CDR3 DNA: TGTGCCAGCAGCTTGGACGGCAGGGGAGTCTATGGCTACACCTTC.

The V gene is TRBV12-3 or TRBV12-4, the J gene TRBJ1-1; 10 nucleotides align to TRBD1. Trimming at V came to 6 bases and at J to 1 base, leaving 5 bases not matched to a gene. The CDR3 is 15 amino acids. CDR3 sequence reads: CASSGQGVQNTEAFF. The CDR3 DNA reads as TGTGCCAGCAGCGGACAGGGGGTGCAGAACACTGAAGCTTTCTTT.